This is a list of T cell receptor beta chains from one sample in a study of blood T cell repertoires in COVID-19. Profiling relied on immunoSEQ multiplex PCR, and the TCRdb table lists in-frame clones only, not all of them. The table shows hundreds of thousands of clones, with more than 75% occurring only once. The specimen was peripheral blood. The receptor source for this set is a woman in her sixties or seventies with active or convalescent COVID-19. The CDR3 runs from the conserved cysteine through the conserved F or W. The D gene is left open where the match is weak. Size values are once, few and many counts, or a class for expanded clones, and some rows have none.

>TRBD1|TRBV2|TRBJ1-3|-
TGTGCCAGCAAGGGGGCAGGCGAGAGCTCTGGAAACACCATATATTTT
CASKGAGESSGNTIYF
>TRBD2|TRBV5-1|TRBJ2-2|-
TGCGCCAGCAGCTTAAGGGGAGGGGACACCGGGGAGCTGTTTTTT
CASSLRGGDTGELFF
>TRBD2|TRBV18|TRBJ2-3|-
TGTGCCAGCTCACCTACCGGGACTAGCGGGGTCACAGATACGCAGTATTTT
CASSPTGTSGVTDTQYF
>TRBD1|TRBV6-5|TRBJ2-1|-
TGTGCCAGCAGTTACAGAGAGGGACAGGGCTGGGAGCAGTTCTTC
CASSYREGQGWEQFF
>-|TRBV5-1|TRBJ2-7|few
TGCGCCTGCAAAATGATAGAGGTCTCCTACGAGCAGTACTTC
CACKMIEVSYEQYF
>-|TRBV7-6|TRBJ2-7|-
TGTGCCAGCAGCTTCCGGGGTCCTCCTATTGACGAGCAGTACTTC
CASSFRGPPIDEQYF
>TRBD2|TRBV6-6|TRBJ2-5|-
TGTGCCAGCAGCCCCCTAGCGGGGCCCGGGGAGACCCAGTACTTC
CASSPLAGPGETQYF
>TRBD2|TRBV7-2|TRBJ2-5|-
TGTGCCAGCAGCTTAGCCTCGATGACTAGCGGGGGGCTGGTGGAGACCCAGTACTTC
CASSLASMTSGGLVETQYF
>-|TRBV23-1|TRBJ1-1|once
TGCGCCAGCAGTCCAAACGAGGGCACTGAAGCTTTCTTT
CASSPNEGTEAFF
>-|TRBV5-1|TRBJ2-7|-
TGCGCCAGCAGCTTGGTGGGCAGGGGGGTGGACGAGCAGTACTTC
CASSLVGRGVDEQYF
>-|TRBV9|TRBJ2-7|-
TGTGCCAGCAGCCCGTCCGGGGTTCCCTACGAGCAGTACTTC
CASSPSGVPYEQYF
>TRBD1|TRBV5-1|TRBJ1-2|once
TGCGCCAGCAGCTTGGCAAATCAGGGGGCGCGGTATGGCTACACCTTC
CASSLANQGARYGYTF
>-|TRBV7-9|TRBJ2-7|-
TGTGCCAGCAGCTTAGGCCAGGGGCTGGAGCAGTACTTC
CASSLGQGLEQYF
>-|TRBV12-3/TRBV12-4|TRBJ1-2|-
TGTGCCAGCAGAACGGGGTCAGGGGATGGCTACACCTTC
CASRTGSGDGYTF
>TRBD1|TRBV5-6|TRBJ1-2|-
TGTGCCAGCAGCCCGAAAGACAGGGTGTTCTATGGCTACACCTTC
CASSPKDRVFYGYTF
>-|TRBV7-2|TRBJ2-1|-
TGTGCCAGCAGCTCGCGGGGGCCAAACTCTCCTACAAATGAGCAGTTCTTC
CASSSRGPNSPTNEQFF
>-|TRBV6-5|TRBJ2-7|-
TGTGCCAGCAGTTACTCGACGGGGTACGAGCAGTACTTC
CASSYSTGYEQYF
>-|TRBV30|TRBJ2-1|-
TGTGCCTGGGAGGGGGTAGCCTACAATGAGCAGTTCTTC
CAWEGVAYNEQFF
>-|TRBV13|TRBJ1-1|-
TGTGCCAGCAGCCACGCAGTGAACACTGAAGCTTTCTTT
CASSHAVNTEAFF
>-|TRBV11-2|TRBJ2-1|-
TGTGCCAGCAGCCGAGCCACCTTGAGTGCCAATGAGCAGTTCTTC
CASSRATLSANEQFF
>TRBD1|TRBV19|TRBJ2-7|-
TGTGCCAGTACCCCCGGGCCAGGGGGCTACGAGCAGTACTTC
CASTPGPGGYEQYF
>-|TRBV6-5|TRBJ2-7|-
TGTGCCAGCAGTTCGGGACACGACTACGAGCAGTACTTC
CASSSGHDYEQYF
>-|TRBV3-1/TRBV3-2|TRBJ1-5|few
TGTGCCAGCAGCCAAGCGCCGCGGGGACAGCCCCAGCATTTT
CASSQAPRGQPQHF
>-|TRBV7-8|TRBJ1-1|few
TGTGCCAGCAGCCGCCGACAGGCCACTGAAGCTTTCTTT
CASSRRQATEAFF
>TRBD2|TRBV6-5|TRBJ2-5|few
TGTGCCAGCAGTTACTGGACTAGCGGAGGGACCCAGTACTTC
CASSYWTSGGTQYF
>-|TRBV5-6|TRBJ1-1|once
TGTGCCAGCAGCTTGCGACAGTCGAACACTGAAGCTTTCTTT
CASSLRQSNTEAFF
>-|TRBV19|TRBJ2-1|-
TGTGCCAGTGGACCCAGGGGGGTATACAATGAGCAGTTCTTC
CASGPRGVYNEQFF
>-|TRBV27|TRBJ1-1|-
TGTGCCAGCACCCTTACCGGGGTCGGCAACACTGAAGCTTTCTTT
CASTLTGVGNTEAFF
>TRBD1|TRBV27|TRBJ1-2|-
TGTGCCAGCAGTTTAAGGCCCCCCTTGACAGGGGGCTTCTATGGCTACACCTTC
CASSLRPPLTGGFYGYTF
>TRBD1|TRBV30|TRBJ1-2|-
TGTGCCTGGAGCCCACCCGGGACAGGATCTGGCTACACCTTC
CAWSPPGTGSGYTF
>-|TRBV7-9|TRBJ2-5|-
TGTGCCAGCAGCTTACGTGGGGGGGCCGCAGAGACCCAGTACTTC
CASSLRGGAAETQYF
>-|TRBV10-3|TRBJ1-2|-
TGTGCCACGGAACAGGGTTACGACTATGGCTACACCTTC
CATEQGYDYGYTF
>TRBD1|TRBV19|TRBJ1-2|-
TGTGCCAGTAGTACCGGGACAGGGCAAGATGGCTACACCTTC
CASSTGTGQDGYTF
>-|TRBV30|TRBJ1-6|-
TGTGCCTGGTCCAGCTCCTATAATTCACCCCTCCACTTT
CAWSSSYNSPLHF
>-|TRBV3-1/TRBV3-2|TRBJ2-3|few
TGTGCCAGCAGCCAAGCGGTCGGGGGCACAGATACGCAGTATTTT
CASSQAVGGTDTQYF
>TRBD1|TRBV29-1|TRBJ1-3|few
TGCAGCGTAGAGGACAGGGGGCATGGAAACACCATATATTTT
CSVEDRGHGNTIYF
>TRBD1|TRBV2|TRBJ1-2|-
TGTGCCAGCAGGAGTCCGGGACAGGGAGTTAAGGATGGCTACACCTTC
CASRSPGQGVKDGYTF
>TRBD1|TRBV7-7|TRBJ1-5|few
TGTGCTAGCACCCAAGACAGGGTCGGCAATCAGCCCCAGCATTTT
CASTQDRVGNQPQHF
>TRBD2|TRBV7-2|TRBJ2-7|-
TGTGCCAGCAGCTTAACCCGCGGACTAGCCCACGAGCAGTACTTC
CASSLTRGLAHEQYF
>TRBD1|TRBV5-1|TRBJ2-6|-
TGCGCCAGCAGCCAGGGACAGGCCAGCTCTGGGGCCAACGTCCTGACTTTC
CASSQGQASSGANVLTF
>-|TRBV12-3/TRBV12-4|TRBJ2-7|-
TGTGCCAGCAGTTTTTCTTTACTCTACGAGCAGTACTTC
CASSFSLLYEQYF
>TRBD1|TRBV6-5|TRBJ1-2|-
TGTGCCAGCACCCAGGGACAGGCCTATGGCTACACCTTC
CASTQGQAYGYTF
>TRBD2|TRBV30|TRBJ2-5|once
TGTGCCTGGAGTGTACGGTTGCAAGCGGGGGGGCCAGAGACCCAGTACTTC
CAWSVRLQAGGPETQYF
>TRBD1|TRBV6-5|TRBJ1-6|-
TGTGCCAGCAGTTACGGGACAGGGGAGTCACCCCTCCACTTT
CASSYGTGESPLHF
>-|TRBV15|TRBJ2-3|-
TGTGCCACCAGCAGGCTCGCACTTGGCACAGATACGCAGTATTTT
CATSRLALGTDTQYF
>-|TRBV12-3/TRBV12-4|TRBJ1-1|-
TGTGCCAGCACAGGGCCCCAGGGCACTGAAGCTTTCTTT
CASTGPQGTEAFF
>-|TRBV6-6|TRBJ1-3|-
TGTGCCAGCAGACGAGACAGCCTCTCTGGAAACACCATATATTTT
CASRRDSLSGNTIYF
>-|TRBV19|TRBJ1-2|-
TGTGCCAGTAGTCCCTCAGGACTCATCTATGGCTACACCTTC
CASSPSGLIYGYTF
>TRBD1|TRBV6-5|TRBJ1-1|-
TGTGCCAGCAGCCGACAGGGGAGGGACACTGAAGCTTTCTTT
CASSRQGRDTEAFF
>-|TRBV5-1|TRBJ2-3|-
TGCGCCAGCAGCTTGGATAGAGGTACGCAGTATTTT
CASSLDRGTQYF
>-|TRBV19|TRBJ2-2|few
TGTGCCAGTAAGGTCGCAGGGCGAATCAGCGGGGAGCTGTTTTTT
CASKVAGRISGELFF
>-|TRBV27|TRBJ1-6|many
TGTGCCAGCACCCGAGAGGCGGGAAATTCACCCCTCCACTTT
CASTREAGNSPLHF
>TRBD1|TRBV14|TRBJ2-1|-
TGTGCCAGCAGCCAAGCCGGGACAGGGGCAAAGTTCTTC
CASSQAGTGAKFF
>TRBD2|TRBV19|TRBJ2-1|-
TGTGCCAGTAGTATAGATCGAGTAAGCGGGGCGGATGAGCAGTTCTTC
CASSIDRVSGADEQFF
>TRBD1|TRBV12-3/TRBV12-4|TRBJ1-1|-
TGTGCCAGCAGGTCTACAGGGGGCCTCGAAGCTTTCTTT
CASRSTGGLEAFF